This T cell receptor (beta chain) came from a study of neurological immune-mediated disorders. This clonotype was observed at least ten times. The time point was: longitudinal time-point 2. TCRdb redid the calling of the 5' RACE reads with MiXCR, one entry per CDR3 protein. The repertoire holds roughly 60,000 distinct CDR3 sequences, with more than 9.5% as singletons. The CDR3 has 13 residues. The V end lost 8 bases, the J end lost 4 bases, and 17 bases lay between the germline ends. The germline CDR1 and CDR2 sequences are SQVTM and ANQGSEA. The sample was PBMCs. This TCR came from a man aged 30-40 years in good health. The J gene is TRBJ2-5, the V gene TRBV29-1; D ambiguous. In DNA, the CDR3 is TGCAGCACCGCCTGGCTAGGAGCAGAGACCCAGTACTTC. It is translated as CSTAWLGAETQYF.